What follows is one TCR beta chain and its context. Its antigen is currently unknown. V lost 6 bases and J 4 bases, leaving 13 bases between the germline ends. CDR3 length: 14 amino acids. Per the germline V gene, CDR1 is LGHNA and CDR2 is YNFKEQ. Vbeta (60) and Jbeta (13) primers were used in the PCR. TCRdb's copy holds only in-frame clones and misses some; the assay was immunoSEQ multiplex PCR. This table holds tens of thousands of clones, 65% to 80% found once. This sample is drawn from a study of cytomegalovirus exposure and HLA in healthy donors. Points from the study as a whole: Differences between HLA loci emerged in a later analysis of TCR association rates, with DRB1 most and HLA-C fewest. Earlier results showed most TCR beta V segments being productive about 90% or about 30% of the time. Presence/absence analyses took donor sequencing depth as roughly uniform.

This rearrangement joins TRBV4-2 to TRBJ2-1; TRBD2 might be the D (6 bases). The receptor's source is a man aged 35-49 years in good health and CMV-seropositive. Sample: PBMCs. The CDR3 sequence: CASSGGQGYNEQFF. DNA for the CDR3: TGTGCCAGCAGTGGAGGGCAGGGATACAATGAGCAGTTCTTC.